This section outlines one T cell receptor beta chain sequence together with its context. Antigen specificity is unknown. This record belongs to a study of CD8 T cells in Susac syndrome. Study-wide findings and caveats: None of the CD4+ T cell repertoires in Susac syndrome showed clonal expansion.

Random hexamers were used to reverse transcribe roughly 0.45 to 1 ug of RNA. TCRdb used MiXCR to reprocess the immunoSEQ multiplex PCR reads, holding one entry per CDR3 protein. Here the sample spans over 150,000 distinct CDR3 sequences, roughly 94% being singletons. The CDR3 spans 14 residues. Germline lookup yields CDR1 SNHLY and CDR2 FYNNEI. V dropped 3 bases and J dropped 6 bases, with 15 bases sitting between them. The source is a human donor with Susac syndrome. The J gene is TRBJ2-7, the V gene TRBV2, with unresolved D. Material for sequencing was CD4+ T cells from PBMCs. The CDR3 nucleotides read TGTGCCAGCAGTGACGGATTGGGTCGTTCCGAGCAGTACTTC. This encodes CASSDGLGRSEQYF.